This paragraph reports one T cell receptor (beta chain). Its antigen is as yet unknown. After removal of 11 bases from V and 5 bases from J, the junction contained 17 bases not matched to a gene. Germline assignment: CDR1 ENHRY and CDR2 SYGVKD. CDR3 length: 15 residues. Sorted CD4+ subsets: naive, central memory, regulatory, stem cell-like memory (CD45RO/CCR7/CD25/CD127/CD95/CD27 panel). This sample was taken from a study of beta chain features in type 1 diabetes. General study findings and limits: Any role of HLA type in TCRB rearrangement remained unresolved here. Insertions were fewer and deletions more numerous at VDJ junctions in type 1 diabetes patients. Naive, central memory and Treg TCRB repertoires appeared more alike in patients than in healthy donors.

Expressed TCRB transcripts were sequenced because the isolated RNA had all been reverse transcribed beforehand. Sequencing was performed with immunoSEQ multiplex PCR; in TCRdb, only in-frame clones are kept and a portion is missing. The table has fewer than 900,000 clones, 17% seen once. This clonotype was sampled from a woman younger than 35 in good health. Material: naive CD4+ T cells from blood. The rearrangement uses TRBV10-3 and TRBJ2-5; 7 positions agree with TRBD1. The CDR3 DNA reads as TGTGCCTCAAGCTCATCCAGGGGGTTGTTGGAGACCCAGTACTTC. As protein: CASSSSRGLLETQYF.